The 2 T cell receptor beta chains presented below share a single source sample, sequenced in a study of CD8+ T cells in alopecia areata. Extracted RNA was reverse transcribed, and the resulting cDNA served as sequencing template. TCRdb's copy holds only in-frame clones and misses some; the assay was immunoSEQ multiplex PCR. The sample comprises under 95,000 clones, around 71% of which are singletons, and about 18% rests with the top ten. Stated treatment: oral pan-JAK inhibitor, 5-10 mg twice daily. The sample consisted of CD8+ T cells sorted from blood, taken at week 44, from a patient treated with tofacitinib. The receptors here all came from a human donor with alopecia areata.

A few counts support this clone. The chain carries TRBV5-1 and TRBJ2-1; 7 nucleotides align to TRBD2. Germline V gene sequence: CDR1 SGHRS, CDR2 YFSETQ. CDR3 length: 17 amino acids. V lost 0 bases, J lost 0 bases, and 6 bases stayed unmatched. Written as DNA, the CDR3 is TGCGCCAGCAGCTTGGCGGCTAGCGGCCGCTCCTACAATGAGCAGTTCTTC. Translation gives CASSLAASGRSYNEQFF. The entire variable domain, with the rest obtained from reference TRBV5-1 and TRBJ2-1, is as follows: KAGVTQTPRYLIKTRGQQVTLSCSPISGHRSVSWYQQTPGQGLQFLFEYFSETQRNKGNFPGRFSGRQFSNSRSEMNVSTLELGDSALYLCASSLAASGRSYNEQFFGPGTRLTVL.

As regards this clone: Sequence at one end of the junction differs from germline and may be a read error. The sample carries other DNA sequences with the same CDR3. The CDR3 DNA reads as TGCGCCACCAGCAGGGGGAGGGGGAATCAGCCCCAGCATTTT. Translating it yields CATSRGRGNQPQHF. This chain joins TRBV15 and TRBJ1-5, with 7 bases matching TRBD1. Looked up from germline, CDR1 is LNHNV and CDR2 is YYDKDF (reference sequence). CDR3 length: 14 residues.